This TCR beta chain appears in the sequencing data of a study of cytomegalovirus exposure and HLA in healthy donors. The PCR made use of 60 Vbeta and 13 Jbeta primers. Original analysis: A follow-up analysis tallied about 88 million unique TCR beta chains, some 11 million shared. Profiled with immunoSEQ multiplex PCR; TCRdb holds only in-frame clones, not every one. Clone size and V and J calls were adopted from that table, with D and trimming inferred from the DNA. This table has 160,000 or so clones, 65% to 80% appearing once. This CDR3 has 14 residues. Germline V gene data show CDR1 as ENHRY and CDR2 as SYGVKD. Trimming removed 3 bases from V and 12 bases from J, with 18 bases in between.

This chain connects TRBV10-3 to TRBJ2-1; the D gene is possibly TRBD2 (5 bases). The sequencing input was PBMCs. The source of this sequence is a middle-aged woman in good health and CMV-seropositive. CDR3 sequence reads: CAISDAGLVHGQFF. CDR3 DNA: TGTGCCATCAGTGACGCGGGCCTAGTCCATGGGCAGTTCTTC.